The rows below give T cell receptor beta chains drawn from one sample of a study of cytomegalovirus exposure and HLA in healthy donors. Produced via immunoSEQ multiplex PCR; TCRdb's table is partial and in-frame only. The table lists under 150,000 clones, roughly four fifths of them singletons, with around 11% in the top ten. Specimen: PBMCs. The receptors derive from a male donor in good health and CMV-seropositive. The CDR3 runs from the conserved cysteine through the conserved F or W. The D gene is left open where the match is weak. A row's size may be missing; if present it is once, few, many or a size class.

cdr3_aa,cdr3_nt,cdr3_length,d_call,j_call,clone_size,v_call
CASSAGVGTEAFF,TGTGCCAGCAGCGCAGGGGTGGGCACTGAAGCTTTCTTT,13,-,TRBJ1-1,-,TRBV7-2
CASSDSMGPEAFF,TGTGCCAGCAGCGACAGTATGGGGCCTGAAGCTTTCTTT,13,-,TRBJ1-1,-,TRBV7-9
CAISGTGGGDGYTF,TGTGCCATCAGTGGGACAGGGGGGGGTGATGGCTACACCTTC,14,TRBD1,TRBJ1-2,few,TRBV10-3
CASSLRGWDTEAFF,TGCGCCAGCAGCTTGAGGGGATGGGACACTGAAGCTTTCTTT,14,-,TRBJ1-1,-,TRBV5-1
CAWASGGWAFF,TGTGCCTGGGCTTCAGGGGGTTGGGCTTTCTTT,11,TRBD1,TRBJ1-1,-,TRBV30
CASVAGGRTDTQYF,TGTGCCAGCGTAGCGGGAGGGAGGACAGATACGCAGTATTTT,14,TRBD2,TRBJ2-3,few,TRBV19
CASSFQGTYEQYF,TGTGCCAGCAGTTTCCAGGGGACCTACGAGCAGTACTTC,13,-,TRBJ2-7,-,TRBV27
CASISSGSADEQFF,TGTGCCAGCATATCTAGCGGGAGTGCTGATGAGCAGTTCTTC,14,TRBD2,TRBJ2-1,-,TRBV2
CASRGYDGRHEQFF,TGTGCCAGCAGAGGGTATGACGGGAGACATGAGCAGTTCTTC,14,-,TRBJ2-1,-,TRBV27
CASSTQGYNQPQHF,TGTGCCAGTAGTACCCAGGGGTACAATCAGCCCCAGCATTTT,14,-,TRBJ1-5,once,TRBV19
CASSTRPYNEQFF,TGTGCCAGCAGTACGAGGCCATACAATGAGCAGTTCTTC,13,-,TRBJ2-1,-,TRBV6-5
CASSPNRGGEKLFF,TGTGCCAGCTCACCAAACAGGGGAGGTGAAAAACTGTTTTTT,14,TRBD1,TRBJ1-4,-,TRBV18
CASSPTGTGGPGANGLTF,TGCGCCAGCAGCCCGACCGGGACAGGGGGTCCTGGGGCCAACGGCCTGACTTTC,18,TRBD1,TRBJ2-6,-,TRBV5-1
CASSTLAGGEDTQYF,TGTGCCAGCAGCACACTAGCGGGAGGCGAGGATACGCAGTATTTT,15,TRBD2,TRBJ2-3,-,TRBV11-3
CASSFKTGEGYEQYF,TGCGCCAGCAGCTTCAAGACAGGGGAGGGTTACGAGCAGTACTTC,15,-,TRBJ2-7,once,TRBV5-1
CASGRRKYHKETQYF,TGTGCCAGTGGAAGGAGAAAATACCACAAAGAGACCCAGTACTTC,15,-,TRBJ2-5,-,TRBV7-4
CASTSGALYNEQFF,TGTGCCAGCACCTCCGGAGCTCTATACAATGAGCAGTTCTTC,14,-,TRBJ2-1,-,TRBV27
CATQGSQGAYNEQFF,TGTGCCACCCAGGGTTCACAGGGCGCATACAATGAGCAGTTCTTC,15,-,TRBJ2-1,-,TRBV6-5
CATSRRGTSYNEQFF,TGTGCCACCAGCCGGCGGGGGACCTCCTACAATGAGCAGTTCTTC,15,TRBD2,TRBJ2-1,few,TRBV15
CASSLGGSNSPLHF,TGTGCCAGCAGTTTAGGTGGCTCTAATTCACCCCTCCACTTT,14,-,TRBJ1-6,once,TRBV27
CASSLATSGSTDTQYF,TGCGCCAGCAGCTTGGCAACTAGCGGTAGCACAGATACGCAGTATTTT,16,TRBD2,TRBJ2-3,-,TRBV5-1
CASSLVAAVGYNEQFF,TGTGCCAGCAGCTTGGTGGCAGCGGTGGGGTACAATGAGCAGTTCTTC,16,-,TRBJ2-1,-,TRBV5-6
CASSYQGRGSNQPQHF,TGTGCCAGCAGTTACCAGGGGAGGGGTAGCAATCAGCCCCAGCATTTT,16,-,TRBJ1-5,-,TRBV6-6
CASSYQGQSLGSEFF,TGTGCCAGCAGTTACCAGGGACAATCCCTGGGTTCTGAGTTCTTC,15,-,TRBJ2-1,-,TRBV6-6
CASSYPTGKGLNTEAFF,TGTGCCAGCAGCTATCCGACAGGGAAGGGGCTGAACACTGAAGCTTTCTTT,17,TRBD1,TRBJ1-1,-,TRBV7-2
CASSFTGGKFNYGYTF,TGCGCCAGCAGCTTTACGGGAGGGAAGTTTAACTATGGCTACACCTTC,16,-,TRBJ1-2,-,TRBV5-1
CASSQEHRGQGEAFF,TGCGCCAGCAGCCAAGAGCACAGGGGGCAAGGTGAAGCTTTCTTT,15,TRBD1,TRBJ1-1,few,TRBV4-3
CASSAPSGAYNEQFF,TGTGCCAGCTCGGCCCCTAGCGGGGCTTACAATGAGCAGTTCTTC,15,TRBD2,TRBJ2-1,-,TRBV18
CAGRPWGDTGELFF,TGTGCCGGGCGCCCGTGGGGCGACACCGGGGAGCTGTTTTTT,14,-,TRBJ2-2,-,TRBV2
CASSLASRGGQPQHF,TGTGCCAGCAGCTTAGCGTCCCGGGGAGGTCAGCCCCAGCATTTT,15,-,TRBJ1-5,-,TRBV7-2
CASSQSGRGDVFF,TGTGCCAGCAGCCAAAGTGGGCGGGGTGATGTCTTCTTT,13,-,TRBJ1-1,few,TRBV14
CASSDGLAPSYEQYF,TGTGCCAGCAGCGACGGACTAGCTCCATCCTACGAGCAGTACTTC,15,TRBD2,TRBJ2-7,once,TRBV9
CASRWEWNEQFF,TGTGCCAGCAGGTGGGAGTGGAATGAGCAGTTCTTC,12,-,TRBJ2-1,once,TRBV2
CSVERTTNTEAFF,TGCAGCGTTGAACGGACAACGAACACTGAAGCTTTCTTT,13,-,TRBJ1-1,-,TRBV29-1
CASSDPRETDTQYF,TGTGCCAGCAGCGACCCCCGGGAGACGGATACGCAGTATTTT,14,-,TRBJ2-3,-,TRBV9
CASSSDTGYEQYF,TGTGCCAGCAGCTCGGATACAGGGTACGAGCAGTACTTC,13,-,TRBJ2-7,-,TRBV5-4
CATEERYNEQFF,TGTGCCACTGAGGAGCGGTACAATGAGCAGTTCTTC,12,-,TRBJ2-1,-,TRBV28
CASSLEAGSDEQHF,TGTGCCAGCAGCTTGGAGGCGGGAAGCGACGAGCAGCACTTC,14,-,TRBJ2-7,-,TRBV5-4
CASSYSTGVGETQYF,TGTGCCAGCAGTTACTCGACAGGGGTTGGAGAGACCCAGTACTTC,15,TRBD1,TRBJ2-5,few,TRBV6-5
CASSEAGIVLFF,TGTGCCAGCAGCGAAGCAGGGATTGTACTGTTTTTT,12,-,TRBJ1-4,-,TRBV4-2